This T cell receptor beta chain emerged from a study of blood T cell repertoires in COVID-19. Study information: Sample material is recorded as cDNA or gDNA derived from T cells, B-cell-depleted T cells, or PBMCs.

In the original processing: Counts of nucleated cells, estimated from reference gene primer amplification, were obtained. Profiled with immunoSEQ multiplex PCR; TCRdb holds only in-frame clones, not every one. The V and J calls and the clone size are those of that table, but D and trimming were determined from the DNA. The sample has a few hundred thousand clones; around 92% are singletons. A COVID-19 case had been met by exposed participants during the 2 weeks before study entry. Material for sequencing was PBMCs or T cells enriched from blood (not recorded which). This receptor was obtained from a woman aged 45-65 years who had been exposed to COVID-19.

CDR3: CASSQGHGGVLWGDEQFF. CDR3 sequence (DNA): TGTGCCAGCAGCCAAGGGCACGGGGGGGTTCTCTGGGGCGATGAGCAGTTCTTC. The chain employs TRBV4-2 and TRBJ2-1, with 8 nucleotides matching TRBD2. Trimming removed 1 base from V and 8 bases from J; junction bases left unmatched: 16. The CDR3 contains 18 residues. Germline loops: CDR1 LGHNA, CDR2 YNFKEQ.